This T cell receptor (beta chain) was sequenced for a study of graft-versus-host responses after intestinal transplantation. Study-wide context: Each of the recipients got a multivisceral, liver-intestinal, or isolated intestinal transplant. Study-wide findings and caveats: GvH clones surfaced in recipient marrow, some emerging earlier in ileum or blood.

Note on this clone: What it binds is unknown.

Profiling relied on immunoSEQ multiplex PCR, and the TCRdb table lists in-frame clones only, not all of them. The repertoire holds 100,000 or so clones, with 91% as singletons. The CDR3 length is 14 residues. The germline gives CDR1 LNHDA, CDR2 SQIVND (reference sequence). Trimming cost V 3 bases and J 6 bases, with 12 bases left between them. The sequencing here drew on unstimulated CD4+ T cells sorted from spleen or lymph node cells, taken before transplant. The chain combines TRBV19 with TRBJ1-5; D is unresolved. This clonotype originated in a human donor who was the organ donor for an intestinal transplant. The CDR3 sequence is CASSIIQVGQPQHF. CDR3 nucleotide sequence: TGTGCCAGTAGTATTATCCAGGTTGGTCAGCCCCAGCATTTT.